The 10 T cell receptor beta chains below were found in one sample sequenced in a study of blood T cells in healthy people across ages. Combining a sample-barcoded 5' primer with a J-beta primer mix, a second PCR ran for 7 to 11 cycles. From the 5' RACE reads, TCRdb called clonotypes with MiXCR, one entry per CDR3 protein. Of 630,000 or so distinct CDR3 sequences detected, 32% appear once; the ten largest clones hold 15%. Sequencing input: blood. These receptors were obtained from a woman of 80 years or more in good health.

The rearrangement joins TRBV2 to TRBJ2-7; 8 bases match TRBD2. With 6 bases clipped from V and 7 bases from J, the junction kept 14 bases outside the gene matches. This CDR3 contains 15 residues. Germline CDR1 and CDR2: SNHLY and FYNNEI. In DNA, the CDR3 is TGTGCCAGCAGACCGAACACGGGGGGGCCAAGTGAGCAGTACTTC. Translated, it gives CASRPNTGGPSEQYF.

The chain joins TRBV18 to TRBJ2-2, with D possibly matching TRBD1 (6 bases). V gave up 2 bases and J gave up 3 bases, with 10 bases separating them. The CDR3 has 15 residues. Germline V gene lookup returns CDR1 KGHSH and CDR2 LQKENI. The CDR3 DNA reads TGTGCCAGCTCACCAACGACAGGCTACACCGGGGAGCTGTTTTTT. It translates to CASSPTTGYTGELFF.

Notes on this clonotype: A much larger clone differs from this one at a single base, so this may be a read error. The J gene is TRBJ2-5, the V gene TRBV7-9; 8 bases line up with TRBD2. This CDR3 is 15 amino acids long. In germline, CDR1 is SEHNR, CDR2 FQNEAQ (reference sequence). After removal of 2 bases from V and 11 bases from J, the junction contained 13 bases not matched to a gene. The CDR3 spells CASSLSGSGANEQYF. As DNA, the CDR3 is TGTGCCAGCAGCTTAAGCGGGAGCGGGGCTAATGAGCAGTACTTC. Together with reference TRBV7-9 and TRBJ2-5, the CDR3 gives the full variable domain: DTGVSQNPRHKITKRGQNVTFRCDPISEHNRLYWYRQTLGQGPEFLTYFQNEAQLEKSRLLSDRFSAERPKGSFSTLEIQRTEQGDSAMYLCASSLSGSGANEQYFGPGTRLLVL.

This clonotype was seen ten or more times. This chain connects TRBV24-1 to TRBJ2-5; 9 bases align to TRBD1. CDR1 is KGHDR and CDR2 is SFDVKD in the germline V gene. There are 16 residues in the CDR3. After removal of 7 bases from V and 7 bases from J, the junction contained 15 bases not matched to a gene. CDR3 sequence: CATSPAPGQGIGTQYF. The CDR3 coding sequence is TGTGCCACCAGCCCGGCTCCGGGACAGGGCATTGGGACCCAGTACTTC.

This clonotype was seen only a few times. The rearrangement links TRBV21-1 to TRBJ2-3; the table's D call TRBD1 went unverified against the DNA. TRBV21-1 is a known pseudogene. The CDR3 has 15 amino acids. DNA for the CDR3: TGTGCCAGCCTAAAAGACAGGTCGGACACAGATACGCAGTATTTT. Translated: CASLKDRSDTDTQYF.

J is TRBJ2-1 and V is TRBV6-4; tentatively, D is TRBD2 (6 bases). The CDR3 runs to 14 residues. V lost 5 bases to trimming and J lost 5 bases, with 13 bases between them. Germline loops: CDR1 MRHNA, CDR2 SNTAGT. The DNA of the CDR3 is TGTGCCAGCAGTCCGGGACTGGACCACAATGAGCAGTTCTTC. It codes for CASSPGLDHNEQFF.

Ten or more counts support this clonotype. V usage is TRBV4-1 and J usage is TRBJ1-6, with D unresolved. CDR3 length equals 13 residues. CDR1 and CDR2 from the germline V gene are MGHRA and YSYEKL. V gave up 0 bases and J gave up 12 bases, with 9 bases separating them. The CDR3 coding sequence is TGCGCCAGCAGCCAAGATCATGGGTTACCCCTCCACTTT. Protein sequence: CASSQDHGLPLHF.

The chain carries TRBV6-6 and TRBJ1-2; 10 bases are a match to TRBD1. CDR1 is MNHNY, CDR2 SVGAGI, per germline (reference sequence). V was pared by 6 bases and J by 2 bases, with 12 bases of the junction left unmatched. CDR3 length: 17 residues. The CDR3 loop is CASRKGSGTGVNYGYTF. CDR3 sequence (DNA): TGTGCCAGCAGAAAAGGATCAGGGACAGGGGTCAACTATGGCTACACCTTC.

Details on this clonotype: A read error may explain this, as a much larger clone is one base away. This chain uses TRBV3-1 with TRBJ2-3; D not resolved. Germline V lookup: CDR1 LGHDT, CDR2 YNNKEL (reference sequence). The length of the CDR3 is 14 residues. V was shortened by 8 bases and J by 1 base, with 13 bases between the two germline ends. The CDR3 spells CASGESHGTDTQYF. The CDR3 bases are TGTGCCAGCGGCGAGAGTCACGGCACAGATACGCAGTATTTT.

As regards this clonotype: A much larger clone lies a single base off, so this may be a read error. CDR3 region: CAGRSGSHEQFF. CDR3 bases: TGTGCCGGCCGATCGGGGAGCCATGAGCAGTTCTTC. The V call is TRBV27, the J call TRBJ2-1; possible D gene TRBD2, 5 bases. Germline lookup yields CDR1 MNHEY and CDR2 SMNVEV (reference sequence). The germline V and J ends were trimmed by 11 bases and 8 bases, with 16 bases remaining between them. The CDR3 spans 12 residues.